Listed below are T cell receptor beta chains from one sample, sequenced in a study of shared clonotypes between healthy human individuals. Sequencing was performed with immunoSEQ multiplex PCR; in TCRdb, only in-frame clones are kept and a portion is missing. Of roughly 2.1 million clones detected, about 93% appear once; the ten largest clones hold 1.7%. The sequencing sample was made of naive CD8+ T cells from PBMCs. Every receptor here comes from a man between 18 and 29 years old in good health. Some clones in this sample may be carry-over from other donors' samples. The CDR3 runs from the conserved cysteine through the conserved F or W. The order of the fields is clone size, V gene, D gene, J gene, CDR3 DNA, CDR3 protein. D genes are given only for firm matches. Clone size, where shown, is once, few, many, or a class for clones that have expanded.

clone size: NA; V gene: TRBV19; D gene: NA; J gene: TRBJ1-2; CDR3 DNA: TGTGCCAGTAGTCCCAGACTCGGGTCCCACTATGGCTACACCTTC; CDR3 protein: CASSPRLGSHYGYTF
clone size: once; V gene: TRBV10-2; D gene: TRBD1; J gene: TRBJ1-2; CDR3 DNA: TGCGCCAGCAGTGAGCACAGGGGGGTTGGCTACACCTTC; CDR3 protein: CASSEHRGVGYTF
clone size: NA; V gene: TRBV5-4; D gene: NA; J gene: TRBJ2-2; CDR3 DNA: TGTGCCAGCAGCCCAACCAGAACAGGGACCGGGGAGCTGTTTTTT; CDR3 protein: CASSPTRTGTGELFF
clone size: once; V gene: TRBV9; D gene: TRBD2; J gene: TRBJ2-7; CDR3 DNA: TGTGCCAGCAGCTCCGGACTAGGAGGCTACGAGCAGTACTTC; CDR3 protein: CASSSGLGGYEQYF
clone size: once; V gene: TRBV9; D gene: NA; J gene: TRBJ1-4; CDR3 DNA: TGTGCCAGCAGCGTCGGGGCGGATGAAAAACTGTTTTTT; CDR3 protein: CASSVGADEKLFF
clone size: NA; V gene: TRBV7-8; D gene: NA; J gene: TRBJ2-1; CDR3 DNA: TGTGCCAGCAGCTTAGCGCGGCAGCGCTTATACAATGAGCAGTTCTTC; CDR3 protein: CASSLARQRLYNEQFF
clone size: few; V gene: TRBV19; D gene: NA; J gene: TRBJ1-1; CDR3 DNA: TGTGCCAGTAGTATATTAGGCGAGGACACTGAAGCTTTCTTT; CDR3 protein: CASSILGEDTEAFF
clone size: NA; V gene: TRBV11-2; D gene: NA; J gene: TRBJ1-2; CDR3 DNA: TGTGCCAGCAGCTCTTTTCCGGGACCTAACTATGGCTACACCTTC; CDR3 protein: CASSSFPGPNYGYTF
clone size: NA; V gene: TRBV30; D gene: NA; J gene: TRBJ1-5; CDR3 DNA: TGTGCCTGGAGTGGACTGAAAGATTTTCAGCCCCAGCATTTT; CDR3 protein: CAWSGLKDFQPQHF
clone size: NA; V gene: TRBV7-8; D gene: NA; J gene: TRBJ2-7; CDR3 DNA: TGTGCCAGCAGCTTAGCTCTTCAACAGTCCTACGAGCAGTACTTC; CDR3 protein: CASSLALQQSYEQYF
clone size: NA; V gene: TRBV27; D gene: NA; J gene: TRBJ1-1; CDR3 DNA: TGTGCCAGCAGTTTCCGGGCAGCGGGAAACACTGAAGCTCTCTTT; CDR3 protein: CASSFRAAGNTEALF
clone size: once; V gene: TRBV4-1; D gene: NA; J gene: TRBJ1-1; CDR3 DNA: TGCGCCAGCAGCCAAGGGTCGAGTCAGGCCACTGAAGCTTTCTTT; CDR3 protein: CASSQGSSQATEAFF
clone size: NA; V gene: TRBV19; D gene: TRBD1; J gene: TRBJ2-2; CDR3 DNA: TGTGCCACCGCGGGAGGGACAGGGGGCACCGGGGAGCTGTTTTTT; CDR3 protein: CATAGGTGGTGELFF
clone size: NA; V gene: TRBV7-3; D gene: TRBD1; J gene: TRBJ2-1; CDR3 DNA: TGTGCCAGCAGCTTCCCGGGACAGAACTACAATGAGCAGTTCTTC; CDR3 protein: CASSFPGQNYNEQFF
clone size: NA; V gene: TRBV28; D gene: TRBD2; J gene: TRBJ2-7; CDR3 DNA: TGTGCCAGCAGTTTCCTGCGGGAGTCTCCCTACGAGCAGTACTTC; CDR3 protein: CASSFLRESPYEQYF
clone size: NA; V gene: TRBV28; D gene: TRBD1; J gene: TRBJ1-2; CDR3 DNA: TGTGCCAGCAGCCCTCTCACAGGGGAGGTGGGCTACACCTTC; CDR3 protein: CASSPLTGEVGYTF